This T cell receptor beta chain was found in a study of PD-L1 blockade in urothelial cancer. Study as a whole: Males with urothelial cancer arising in the bladder constituted about 90% of the roughly 30 patients. From 0 to 3 prior chemotherapy regimens had been given to the patients. Blood drawn 3 weeks (second dose) and 6 weeks after treatment start was analyzed.

Time point meaning: peripheral blood 6 weeks after treatment start. Germline assignment: CDR1 LNHDA and CDR2 SQIVND (reference sequence). The V and J ends lost 3 bases and 1 base respectively, with 16 bases between them. The CDR3 length is 16 residues. In each PCR, synthetic TCR analog templates were spiked in. Repertoires were generated with immunoSEQ multiplex PCR, while TCRdb's copy carries only in-frame clones and drops some. The data show roughly 120,000 clones, around nine tenths seen once. The sequence came from a man between 60 and 70 years old with urothelial cancer. This rearrangement joins TRBV19 to TRBJ2-7, with D perhaps matching TRBD1 (6 bases). The material was PBMCs, obtained around atezolizumab (anti-PD-L1) treatment. CDR3 in amino acids: CASSIQWGQGSYEQYF. CDR3 DNA sequence: TGTGCCAGTAGTATTCAATGGGGGCAGGGGTCCTACGAGCAGTACTTC. The variable domain in full, with the rest retrieved from reference TRBV19 and TRBJ2-7, is DGGITQSPKYLFRKEGQNVTLSCEQNLNHDAMYWYRQDPGQGLRLIYYSQIVNDFQKGDIAEGYSVSREKKESFPLTVTSAQKNPTAFYLCASSIQWGQGSYEQYFGPGTRLTVT.